This T cell receptor beta chain was retrieved from a study of blood T cell repertoires in COVID-19. The germline V gene encodes CDR1 MNHEY and CDR2 SMNVEV (reference sequence). This CDR3 contains 13 residues. Trimming at V came to 4 bases and at J to 8 bases, leaving 7 bases not matched to a gene. TCRdb's table, derived via immunoSEQ multiplex PCR, lists solely in-frame clones and lacks some. The sample holds approximately 270,000 clones, around 89% seen once. Sequencing used peripheral blood. The receptor comes from a man aged 25-45 years with acute or convalescent COVID-19. The gene calls are TRBV27 and TRBJ1-2, with 7 nucleotides matching TRBD1. The CDR3 spells CASSSPTQGGYTF. For the CDR3, the DNA is TGTGCCAGCAGTTCACCCACACAGGGGGGCTACACCTTC.